A single sample gave rise to the 5 T cell receptor beta chains below, sequenced in a study of shared clonotypes between healthy human individuals. TCRdb's copy holds only in-frame clones and misses some; the assay was immunoSEQ multiplex PCR. The sample lists 2 million to 3 million clones, more than 85% occurring once. Sequencing used naive CD4+ T cells from PBMCs. Subset given: CD45RA+ positively selected. The receptors come from a man aged 18 to 30 in good health. Some clones in this sample may be carry-over from other donors' samples.

This clone occurred a few times. The gene calls are TRBV2 and TRBJ1-1, with a possible D match to TRBD1 (6 bases). The CDR3 has 15 residues. CDR1 and CDR2 from the germline V gene are SNHLY and FYNNEI. The V gene lost 6 bases and the J gene lost 1 base, with 15 bases spanning the gap. CDR3 sequence reads: CASRAYQGPNTEAFF. The CDR3 region has the DNA TGTGCCAGCAGGGCCTACCAGGGGCCGAACACTGAAGCTTTCTTT.

The V call is TRBV9, the J call TRBJ1-1; D possibly corresponds to TRBD1 (6 bases). The germline CDR1 and CDR2 sequences are SGDLS and YYNGEE. There are 16 residues in the CDR3. V lost 0 bases and J 4 bases, leaving 16 bases between the germline ends. This CDR3 is CASSVDVRGFGTEAFF. The CDR3 DNA reads TGTGCCAGCAGCGTAGATGTAAGGGGGTTTGGCACTGAAGCTTTCTTT.

This clone appeared a single time. V usage is TRBV5-1 and J usage is TRBJ1-2, with a tentative D call TRBD1 (5 bases). CDR3 size: 13 residues. Trimming left V 1 base short and J 10 bases short, with 14 bases between. Germline-derived CDR1 and CDR2 are SGHRS and YFSETQ. CDR3 amino acids: CASSLLSGQTYTF. Here the CDR3 DNA reads TGCGCCAGCAGCTTGTTGTCGGGGCAGACCTACACCTTC.

J is TRBJ2-3 and V is TRBV25-1; TRBD2 matches 7 bases. After removal of 3 bases from V and 2 bases from J, the junction contained 8 bases not matched to a gene. The CDR3 is made up of 16 amino acids. Germline lookup yields CDR1 MGHDK and CDR2 SYGVNS. CDR3 sequence: CASSDYRRLATDTQYF. The DNA of the CDR3 is TGTGCCAGCAGTGACTACAGGAGACTAGCCACAGATACGCAGTATTTT.

This chain joins TRBV6-1 and TRBJ1-4, with 7 bases that match TRBD1. CDR3 length equals 18 residues. Germline V gives CDR1 MNHNS, CDR2 SASEGT. Trimming at V came to 0 bases and at J to 7 bases, leaving 14 bases not matched to a gene. The CDR3 DNA reads as TGTGCCAGCAGTGAAGCCCCTCCCGGGACAGCGGGGGCTGAAAAACTGTTTTTT. As protein: CASSEAPPGTAGAEKLFF.